This record looks at one TCR beta chain sequence and its context. Antigen: not known. The data stem from a study of cytomegalovirus exposure and HLA in healthy donors. Study-wide context: The 90 to 150 validation repertoires used the same platform as the roughly 670 first-cohort repertoires (as reported by a later analysis).

Per the germline V gene, CDR1 is SGHAT and CDR2 is FQNNGV. V shed 4 bases and J shed 5 bases, with 17 bases lying between them. The CDR3 has 15 amino acids. Overall study results and limits: A subsequent analysis found that TCR clusters from the first cohort also tended to co-occur in the 130 or so validation repertoires, with around 94% of cluster scores above 0. The authors listed about 170 TCR beta chains as cytomegalovirus-associated.

Data came from immunoSEQ multiplex PCR; TCRdb stores just in-frame clones and leaves some out. The sample has some 100,000 clones, 70% to 90% seen once; the top ten hold around 2%. What was sequenced was PBMCs. This chain uses TRBV11-2 with TRBJ2-5; D gene unclear. This TCR derives from a young man in good health and CMV-seronegative. The CDR3 reads CASSSPQAFRETQYF. Written as DNA, the CDR3 is TGTGCCAGCAGCTCCCCCCAGGCGTTCAGGGAGACCCAGTACTTC.